Given below is one T cell receptor (beta chain) in context. Its specificity is not known. This table comes from immunoSEQ multiplex PCR, and its TCRdb copy is limited to in-frame clones, with some not included. The profile shows 150,000 or so clones, roughly 80% of them singletons. The sample comes from a study of cytotoxic CD8 clonotypes in ibrutinib-treated CLL. As for the study in general: The patients, roughly ten relapsed/refractory and roughly 15 treatment-naive, included 17 who were IGHV unmutated.

Overall study findings and caveats: Clonotypes that were public were uncommon, and they contracted or stayed stable on treatment.

This clonotype was obtained from a human donor with chronic lymphocytic leukemia. The sample was PBMCs, taken after 12 months of ibrutinib treatment.

The CDR3 sequence is CASSALAGGTDTQYF. The DNA of the CDR3 is TGTGCCAGCAGTGCACTAGCGGGAGGCACAGATACGCAGTATTTT. The chain has TRBV6-1 and TRBJ2-3; 11 bases line up with TRBD2. Germline V gene lookup returns CDR1 MNHNS and CDR2 SASEGT. The CDR3 covers 15 residues. Trimming cost V 4 bases and J 1 base; bases outside gene matches: 1.